The present entry profiles one TCR beta chain with its context. This clone was observed once. This receptor's antigen is unknown. No quality values exist for individual bases; no much larger clone is one base distant. Library preparation employed the immunoSEQ multiplex PCR assay. Not all clones reach the TCRdb copy of this immuneACCESS table, which keeps in-frame sequences only. Checked studies attribute under half of the gap to unresolved V genes and leave the rest unexplained. Present in this sample are around 68,000 clones, approximately 90% of which were seen just once. 1.4% to 1.5% of the sample is taken by the ten largest. This sample stems from a study of T cell changes during pregnancy in multiple sclerosis (dated by TCRdb to between 2019 and 2020). For context, the study as a whole: In women with multiple sclerosis, the researchers looked at how the T cell repertoire shifted as pregnancy progressed.

Measured from the cysteine to the phenylalanine, the CDR3 is 15 residues long. The DNA shown is the 45-base CDR3, in frame from base 1. The trim is 4 bases for V and 4 bases for J, with a gap of 14 bases between the germline ends. As encoded in the germline V gene, CDR1 is LGHNA while CDR2 is YNFKEQ. The input for sequencing was peripheral blood, taken in the third trimester of pregnancy. The sequence links TRBV4-2 to TRBJ1-3; matching of 6 bases hints at TRBD1 as the D gene. The receptor was derived from a female donor with multiple sclerosis, enrolled in a pregnancy study. CDR3 protein: CASSPRPGVGNTIYF. The DNA is TGTGCCAGCAGCCCCCGACCAGGGGTAGGAAACACCATATATTTT.